Sequencing of this T cell receptor (beta chain) was carried out in a study of shared clonotypes between healthy human individuals. Concerning this clone: Other DNA sequences in this specimen translate into the identical CDR3.

Some clones are missing from TCRdb's copy, which holds only in-frame ones; the method was immunoSEQ multiplex PCR. The data hold roughly 490,000 clones, with roughly 85% observed a single time. Trimming left V 9 bases short and J 4 bases short, with 10 bases between. Germline values: CDR1 MNHEY, CDR2 SVGAGI. This CDR3 is built from 12 residues. The sequence was obtained from a woman between 40 and 55 years old in good health. Some clones in this sample may be carry-over from other donors' samples. The sample was PBMCs. V is TRBV6-5 and J is TRBJ1-3; D might be TRBD1 (6 bases). In DNA, the CDR3 is TGTGCCAGTACAGGGTCGGGAAACACCATATATTTT. This translates into CASTGSGNTIYF.